The source of this TCR beta chain is a study of early T cells in non-severe SARS-CoV-2 infection. This clonotype was detected many times. TCRdb re-called the 5' RACE reads through MiXCR, storing one row per CDR3 protein. This table holds approximately 110,000 distinct CDR3 sequences, more than 13% found once. V shed 6 bases and J 10 bases; nucleotides not matched to a gene: 12. This CDR3 contains 15 residues. This sequence was found in an adult who was a healthcare worker with PCR-confirmed SARS-CoV-2 infection or an uninfected control (not recorded which). The sequenced material came from whole blood. The chain recombines TRBV12-3 or TRBV12-4 with TRBJ1-6; 7 nucleotides match TRBD1. The CDR3 DNA is TGTGCCAGCAGCGCACGACAGGGTGGGCGATCACCCCTCCACTTT. Its translation is CASSARQGGRSPLHF.